This T cell receptor beta chain comes out of a study of OX40 agonist ivuxolimab in advanced cancers. General observations from the study: At 0.1 to 3.0 mg/kg, CD4+ and CD8+ blood T cells expanded clonally by week 6.

On this clone: Its antigen is unidentified.

This table comes from immunoSEQ multiplex PCR, and its TCRdb copy is limited to in-frame clones, with some not included. The repertoire holds around 140,000 clones, with about 92% as singletons. Sequences were derived from CD4+ or CD8+ T cells sorted from blood, sampled in a trial of the OX40 agonist ivuxolimab. The receptor comes from an adult with an advanced solid tumor such as melanoma, head and neck, liver or kidney cancer.

This CDR3 is CASSHRTLSSYEQYF. CDR3 nucleotide sequence: TGTGCCAGCAGCCACCGGACCCTGAGCTCCTACGAGCAGTACTTC. The chain combines TRBV7-2 with TRBJ2-7; D ambiguous. V was pared by 5 bases and J by 0 bases, with 14 bases between. CDR3 length: 15 amino acids. Germline V gene lookup returns CDR1 SGHTA and CDR2 FQGNSA. The variable domain in full, completed from reference TRBV7-2 and TRBJ2-7, reads GAGVSQSPSNKVTEKGKDVELRCDPISGHTALYWYRQSLGQGLEFLIYFQGNSAPDKSGLPSDRFSAERTGGSVSTLTIQRTQQEDSAVYLCASSHRTLSSYEQYFGPGTRLTVT.